This TCR beta chain was sequenced during a study of long-term antiretroviral therapy in people with HIV. The CDR3 runs 12 residues. CDR1 and CDR2 (germline): MDHEN, SYDVKM. V gave up 10 bases and J gave up 2 bases; unmatched junction bases: 5. Researchers ran immunoSEQ v3.0 at survey level. Data came from immunoSEQ multiplex PCR; TCRdb stores just in-frame clones and leaves some out. The repertoire holds some 24,000 clones, with about four fifths as singletons. The gene calls are TRBV28 and TRBJ2-7, with TRBD1 matching over 7 bases. The source material was unsorted PBMCs, sampled 0.7 years before starting antiretroviral therapy. This clonotype was sampled from a man in his thirties or forties with HIV. Here the CDR3 DNA reads TGTGCCATCCGGACAGGAGCCTACGAGCAGTACTTC. Its translation: CAIRTGAYEQYF.